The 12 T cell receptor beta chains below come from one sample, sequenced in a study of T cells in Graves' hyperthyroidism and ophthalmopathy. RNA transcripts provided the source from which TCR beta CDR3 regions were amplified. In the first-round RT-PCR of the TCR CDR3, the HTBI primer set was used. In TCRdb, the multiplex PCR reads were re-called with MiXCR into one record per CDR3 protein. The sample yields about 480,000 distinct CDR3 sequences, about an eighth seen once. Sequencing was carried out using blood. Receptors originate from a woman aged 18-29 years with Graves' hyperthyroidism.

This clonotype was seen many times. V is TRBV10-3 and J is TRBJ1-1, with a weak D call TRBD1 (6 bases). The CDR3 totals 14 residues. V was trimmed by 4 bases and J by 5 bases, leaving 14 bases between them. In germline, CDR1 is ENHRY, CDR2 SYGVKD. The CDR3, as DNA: TGTGCCATCAGTGTAGGGGTAGGGGGGACTGAAGCTTTCTTT. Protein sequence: CAISVGVGGTEAFF.

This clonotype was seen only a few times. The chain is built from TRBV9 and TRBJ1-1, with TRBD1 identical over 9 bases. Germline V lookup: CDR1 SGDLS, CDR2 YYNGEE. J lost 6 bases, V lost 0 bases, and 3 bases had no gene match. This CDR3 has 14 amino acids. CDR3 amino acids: CASSVGQGDAEAFF. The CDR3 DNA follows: TGTGCCAGCAGCGTAGGACAGGGGGACGCTGAAGCTTTCTTT. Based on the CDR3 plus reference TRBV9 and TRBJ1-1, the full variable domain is DSGVTQTPKHLITATGQRVTLRCSPRSGDLSVYWYQQSLDQGLQFLIQYYNGEERAKGNILERFSAQQFPDLHSELNLSSLELGDSALYFCASSVGQGDAEAFFGQGTRLTVV.

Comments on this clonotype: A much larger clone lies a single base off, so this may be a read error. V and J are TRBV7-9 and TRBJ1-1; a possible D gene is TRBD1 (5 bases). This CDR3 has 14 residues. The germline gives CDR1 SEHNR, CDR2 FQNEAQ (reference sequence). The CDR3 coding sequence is TGTGCCAGCAGCCCGACAGCCATGAACACTGGAGCTTTCTTT. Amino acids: CASSPTAMNTGAFF.

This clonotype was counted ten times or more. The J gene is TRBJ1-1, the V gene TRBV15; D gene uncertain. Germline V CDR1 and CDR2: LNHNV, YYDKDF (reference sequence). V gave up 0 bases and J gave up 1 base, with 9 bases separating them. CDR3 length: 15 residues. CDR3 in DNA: TGTGCCACCAGCAGAGATAAAGACCCGAACACTGAAGCTTTCTTT. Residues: CATSRDKDPNTEAFF.

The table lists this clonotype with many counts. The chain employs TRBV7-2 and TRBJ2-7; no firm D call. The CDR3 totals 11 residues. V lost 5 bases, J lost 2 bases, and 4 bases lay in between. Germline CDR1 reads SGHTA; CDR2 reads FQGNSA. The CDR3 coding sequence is TGTGCCAGCAGCGACGCCTACGAGCAGTACTTC. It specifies CASSDAYEQYF.

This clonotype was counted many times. As DNA, the CDR3 is TGTGCCAGCAGTGAGAGACACAATAGCAATCAGCCCCAGCATTTT. Protein product: CASSERHNSNQPQHF. The chain carries TRBV2 and TRBJ1-5; D is unclear. CDR3 length: 15 amino acids. The V end was cut by 3 bases, the J end by 0 bases, with 9 bases between. Germline CDR1 reads SNHLY; CDR2 reads FYNNEI.

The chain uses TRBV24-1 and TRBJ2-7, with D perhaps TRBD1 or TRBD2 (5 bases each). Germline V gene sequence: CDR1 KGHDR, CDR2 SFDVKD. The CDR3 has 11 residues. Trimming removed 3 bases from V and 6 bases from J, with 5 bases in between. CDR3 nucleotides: TGTGCCACCAGTGATGGGGGCGAGCAGTACTTC. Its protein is CATSDGGEQYF.

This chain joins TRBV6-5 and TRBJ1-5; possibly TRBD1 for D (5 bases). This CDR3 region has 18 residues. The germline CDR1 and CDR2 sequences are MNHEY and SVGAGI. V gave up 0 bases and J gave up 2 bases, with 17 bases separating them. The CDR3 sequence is CASSYSLQSLRGNQPQHF. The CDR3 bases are TGTGCCAGCAGTTACTCTCTCCAATCCCTCAGGGGCAATCAGCCCCAGCATTTT.

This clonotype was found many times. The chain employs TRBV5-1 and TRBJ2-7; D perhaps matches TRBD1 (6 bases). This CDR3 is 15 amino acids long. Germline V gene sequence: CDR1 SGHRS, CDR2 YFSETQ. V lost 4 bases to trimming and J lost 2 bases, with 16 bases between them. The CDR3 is CASSLLTGTPYEQYF. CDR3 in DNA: TGCGCCAGCAGCCTATTAACCGGGACACCCTACGAGCAGTACTTC.

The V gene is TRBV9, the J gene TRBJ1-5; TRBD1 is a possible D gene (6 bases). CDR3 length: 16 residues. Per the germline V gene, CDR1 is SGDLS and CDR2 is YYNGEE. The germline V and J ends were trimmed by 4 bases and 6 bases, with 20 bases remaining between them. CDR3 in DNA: TGTGCCAGCAGCCGAGGAGGGGGAGGGGGTATTCAGCCCCAGCATTTT. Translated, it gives CASSRGGGGGIQPQHF.

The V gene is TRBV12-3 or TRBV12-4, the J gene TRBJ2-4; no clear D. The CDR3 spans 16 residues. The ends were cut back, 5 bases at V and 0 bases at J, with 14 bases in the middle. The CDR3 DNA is TGTGCCAGCAGTACCCAGCGACATCCAGCCAAAAACATTCAGTACTTC. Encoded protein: CASSTQRHPAKNIQYF.

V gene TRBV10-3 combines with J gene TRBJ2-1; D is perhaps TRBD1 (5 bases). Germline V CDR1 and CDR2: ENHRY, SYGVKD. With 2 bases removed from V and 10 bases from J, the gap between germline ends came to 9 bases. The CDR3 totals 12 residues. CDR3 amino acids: CAISETGREQFF. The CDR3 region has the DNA TGTGCCATCAGTGAGACAGGTAGGGAGCAGTTCTTC.